This T cell receptor (beta chain) appears in the sequencing data of a study of shared clonotypes between healthy human individuals (dated by TCRdb to the early 2020s). Describing the broader study: The cohort comprised a couple of women and a few men aged 18 to 49 years. The study deeply sequenced blood TCR repertoires of about 5 healthy adults to estimate repertoire size and the extent of clonotype sharing between individuals. To increase sequencing depth and limit assay-specific biases, different laboratories used diverse techniques to prepare libraries and sequence TCR repertoires. Between about 0.94 and 8.9 billion PBMCs per donor were obtained by leukapheresis.

The donors were healthy, HIV-negative adults with no recently reported acute infections or vaccinations. Only Caucasian adults living in Nashville, Tennessee, USA were represented among the donors. For unsorted samples, around 85 million PBMCs were counted, and genomic DNA was extracted using the QIAamp DNA Blood Mini kit. Blood was collected by leukapheresis, and PBMCs were isolated by Ficoll-Histopaque density gradient centrifugation and then cryopreserved in liquid nitrogen vapor phase. Points the paper makes about the study in general: The genetic and exposure-history diversity represented was limited by the small number of donors. Pairwise subsampling led to the expectation that sequencing depth would affect the degree of clonotype sharing among donors. Sampling was restricted to blood, and TCR repertoires in tissues likely differ from the TCR repertoires found in blood.

At the junction V is shortened by 4 bases and J by 0 bases, with 12 bases in between. Including the terminal cysteine and phenylalanine, the CDR3 comprises 15 residues. Kept here is only the CDR3 DNA, which spans 45 bases and is read in frame from base 1. CDR1 and CDR2 (MGHRA, YSYEKL) derive from the germline V gene. TCR CDR3 regions were amplified from genomic DNA by multiplex PCR using the deep immunoSEQ assay. Extracted genomic DNA from each cell subset was spread evenly across all wells of several immunoSEQ 96-well plates, with each plate serving as a replicate. Each replicate PCR for unsorted PBMC received about 310 ng genomic DNA, equal to approximately 30,000 T cell genomes. Ten immunoSEQ deep assay plates were used to sequence the unsorted PBMC genomic DNA. Purified libraries were measured with a Qubit 3.0 fluorometer, size-checked on a Bioanalyzer 2100, and measured again with the KAPA Library Quantification kit. A separate single-read 150-cycle Illumina NextSeq 550 flow cell was used to sequence each immunoSEQ 96-well plate. The paper's processing steps were these. Because the immunoSEQ output held only junctional sequences and lacked quality scores, the filtering could not match the filtering applied to full-length reads. Sequences were annotated with PyIR, a Python wrapper for IgBLAST v1.9, using IMGT germline references to assign V/J genes and CDR3. Reads were removed for weak V/J assignments (E-value above 1e-6), missing CDR3, stop codons, out-of-frame junctions, or ambiguous translated residues. V3J clonotypes were defined as sequences sharing an identical inferred V gene, J gene, and CDR3 amino acid sequence. Percentage overlap between repertoires was calculated by dividing the number of shared unique clonotypes by the size of the smaller repertoire. Three approaches were used to assess repertoire richness: RTK rarefaction, the Chao1 estimator, and Recon v2.1 estimates of unobserved clonotypes. TCRdb holds this immuneACCESS table with in-frame rearrangements only. Some clones are missing; in checked studies, unresolved V genes explain under half, and the rest has no known cause. That table is the source of V, J and clone size, and D and trimming were worked out from the DNA. In all, the sample holds about 470,000 clones, and 70% to 80% of those were seen once. Jointly, the top ten make up about 12% of the sample.

A note on this clone: This clone's antigen is unknown. Per-base qualities were not stored, and no clone one base away is much larger.

The TCR comes from a woman between 40 and 50 years old in good health. Some clones in this sample may be carry-over from other donors' samples. The sequence joins TRBV4-1 to TRBJ1-1, with the D gene call left open. Sequencing was performed on PBMCs. CDR3 region: CASSPRRYMNTEAFF. The DNA sequence is as follows: TGCGCCAGCAGCCCGCGACGCTACATGAACACTGAAGCTTTCTTT.